The 26 T cell receptor beta chains below were found in one sample sequenced in a study of immune heterogeneity within non-small cell lung tumors. Bulk tumor gDNA, 500 to 700 ng per sample, served as the TCR template. Spaced far apart, several biopsies were taken from each primary tumor during surgery. Each patient presented with untreated, newly diagnosed non-small cell lung cancer and received curative surgery. Amplification of TCR beta CDR3 was performed by multiplex PCR with 32 V and 13 J primers. Each CDR3 protein is one row after TCRdb ran MiXCR on the multiplex PCR reads. The table records about 15,000 distinct CDR3 sequences, about a third of them present only once. Specimen: lung tumor tissue. The receptors stem from a woman aged 50 to 60 with non-small cell lung cancer.

This clonotype is termed medium-sized. The chain links TRBV20-1 to TRBJ1-6, with a weak D call TRBD1 (5 bases). Germline-derived CDR1 and CDR2 are DFQATT and SNEGSKA (reference sequence). This CDR3 region has 14 residues. V was cut by 6 bases and J by 7 bases, with 16 bases left in between. The CDR3, as DNA: TGCAGTGCAGTGGGGGGACCGGAAAATTCACCCCTCCACTTT. It is translated as CSAVGGPENSPLHF.

The V gene is TRBV28, the J gene TRBJ1-5; no reliable D call. V lost 7 bases to trimming and J lost 0 bases, with 13 bases between them. CDR1 and CDR2 (germline): MDHEN, SYDVKM. The CDR3 sequence is 15 residues long. CDR3 loop: CASISIGDSNQPQHF. CDR3 nucleotides: TGTGCCAGCATTAGTATCGGGGATAGCAATCAGCCCCAGCATTTT.

CDR3 sequence: CASSVGTANEKLFF. CDR3 bases: TGCGCCAGCAGCGTCGGGACGGCGAATGAAAAACTGTTTTTT. The chain has TRBV5-1 and TRBJ1-4, with a possible D match to TRBD1 (5 bases). Between the trimmed V and J ends, which lost 4 bases and 5 bases, there was a span of 12 bases. CDR1 SGHRS and CDR2 YFSETQ come from the germline V gene. This CDR3 region has 14 residues.

To note about this clonotype: A clone one base away is much larger, so this may be a read error. The chain employs TRBV10-2 and TRBJ2-1; D is perhaps TRBD1 (5 bases). V lost 6 bases and J lost 3, with 9 bases in between. CDR1 is WSHSY and CDR2 is SAAADI in the germline V gene. This CDR3 region has 13 residues. CDR3 residues: CASRAQGYNEQFF. The CDR3, as DNA: TGCGCCAGCAGAGCCCAGGGCTACAATGAGCAGTTCTTC.

With regard to this clonotype: It may be a read error: a sequence one base away is much more abundant. The chain couples TRBV4-1 to TRBJ1-5; D perhaps matches TRBD1 (5 bases). The V gene's germline CDR1 is MGHRA and CDR2 YSYEKL. There are 17 residues in the CDR3. Here the CDR3 DNA reads TGCGCCAGCAGCCAAGGGTGGCAGGCCAACAGGAATCAGCCCCATCATTTT. The encoded protein is CASSQGWQANRNQPHHF.

The chain is built from TRBV5-4 and TRBJ1-6; 9 bases are shared with TRBD1. V gave up 3 bases and J gave up 10 bases; unmatched junction bases: 17. Germline V gene sequence: CDR1 SGHNT, CDR2 YYREEE (reference sequence). The CDR3 sequence is 18 residues long. Here the CDR3 reads CASSSGQGGGPLYSPLHF. CDR3 coding DNA: TGTGCCAGCAGCTCGGGACAGGGCGGGGGACCTCTTTACTCACCCCTCCACTTT.

The genes are TRBV6-4 and TRBJ2-5; 11 nucleotides match TRBD1. Trimming took 5 bases from V and 5 from J; bases not matched to a gene: 4. CDR3 length: 14 amino acids. Germline CDR1 MRHNA, CDR2 SNTAGT. The CDR3 sequence is CASSHRTGGETQYF. The CDR3 region has the DNA TGTGCCAGCAGTCACCGGACAGGGGGCGAGACCCAGTACTTC.

This clonotype was seen a handful of times. A much bigger clone sits one base away, suggesting this may be a read error. V and J are TRBV2 and TRBJ2-2, with D maybe TRBD2 (5 bases). Germline V gene lookup returns CDR1 SNHLY and CDR2 FYNNEI. The CDR3 consists of 14 residues. The CDR3 sequence: CASSENTNTGELCF. CDR3 nucleotides: TGTGCCAGCAGTGAGAATACGAACACCGGGGAGCTGTGTTTT. The full variable domain, in which reference TRBV2 and TRBJ2-2 provide the parts outside the CDR3, is EPEVTQTPSHQVTQMGQEVILRCVPISNHLYFYWYRQILGQKVEFLVSFYNNEISEKSEIFDDQFSVERPDGSNFTLKIRSTKLEDSAMYFCASSENTNTGELCFGEGSRLTVL.

This clonotype was observed a single time. V and J are TRBV11-2 and TRBJ2-1, with 9 bases lining up with TRBD1. Trimming took 4 bases from V and 1 from J; bases not matched to a gene: 5. This CDR3 contains 16 residues. Germline lookup yields CDR1 SGHAT and CDR2 FQNNGV. CDR3 sequence reads: CASSSRTGDSYNEQFF. CDR3 bases: TGTGCCAGCAGCTCCAGGACAGGGGATTCCTACAATGAGCAGTTCTTC. Full variable domain (missing parts from reference TRBV11-2 and TRBJ2-1): EAGVAQSPRYKIIEKRQSVAFWCNPISGHATLYWYQQILGQGPKLLIQFQNNGVVDDSQLPKDRFSAERLKGVDSTLKIQPAKLEDSAVYLCASSSRTGDSYNEQFFGPGTRLTVL.

As concerns this clonotype: With a much larger clone just one base away, this may be a read error. The chain recombines TRBV10-1 with TRBJ2-3; D call uncertain. V was clipped by 2 bases and J by 2 bases, with 14 bases between them. The CDR3 length is 16 residues. The V gene's germline CDR1 is WNHNN and CDR2 SYGVQD (reference sequence). The CDR3 nucleotides read TGCGCCAGCAGTGAGGGTACAGTCGGTTTCACAGATACGCAGTATTTT. Translating gives CASSEGTVGFTDTQYF.

This clonotype appeared many times. CDR3 bases: TGTGCCAGCAGCTCGAGGGGGGGGGTCTCCTACAATGAGCAGTTCTTC. Its translation is CASSSRGGVSYNEQFF. V gene TRBV7-3 combines with J gene TRBJ2-1, with a weak D call TRBD2 (7 bases). V lost 4 bases and J lost 0, with 13 bases in between. CDR1 SGHTA and CDR2 FQGTGA come from the germline V gene. The CDR3 is 16 residues long.

This clonotype is medium-sized. The genes are TRBV20-1 and TRBJ2-7; possibly TRBD1 or TRBD2 for D (5 bases each). This CDR3 region has 12 residues. Trimming left V 4 bases short and J 4 bases short, with 11 bases between. CDR1 and CDR2 (germline): DFQATT, SNEGSKA (reference sequence). The CDR3, as DNA: TGCAGTGCTAACGGGGCGTCTTACGAGCAGTACTTC. As protein: CSANGASYEQYF.

This clonotype was observed many times. The CDR3 loop is CASSRSENEKLFF. The CDR3 region has the DNA TGTGCCAGCAGTAGGTCCGAGAATGAAAAACTGTTTTTT. This chain links TRBV2 with TRBJ1-4; D is uncertain. The CDR3 runs 13 residues. Trimming pared 5 bases from V and 5 bases from J, leaving 9 bases between. Germline CDR1 SNHLY, CDR2 FYNNEI. The full variable domain, in which reference TRBV2 and TRBJ1-4 provide the parts outside the CDR3, is EPEVTQTPSHQVTQMGQEVILRCVPISNHLYFYWYRQILGQKVEFLVSFYNNEISEKSEIFDDQFSVERPDGSNFTLKIRSTKLEDSAMYFCASSRSENEKLFFGSGTQLSVL.

Comments on this clonotype: The junction and the germline gene differ at one end; a read error may be behind it. The chain links TRBV28 to TRBJ2-4, with 9 bases aligning to TRBD2. The CDR3 contains 17 residues. Germline CDR1 and CDR2: MDHEN and SYDVKM. CDR3 bases: TGTGTCAGCAGTGGGGTGACTAGCGGTCTGGGCAAAAACATTCAGTACTTC. Translated: CVSSGVTSGLGKNIQYF. The full variable domain, its missing parts supplied by reference TRBV28 and TRBJ2-4, is DVKVTQSSRYLVKRTGEKVFLECVQDMDHENMFWYRQDPGLGLRLIYFSYDVKMKEKGDIPEGYSVSREKKERFSLILESASTNQTSMYLCVSSGVTSGLGKNIQYFGAGTRLSVL.

This clonotype was found many times. V and J are TRBV24-1 and TRBJ2-1; D may be TRBD2 (6 bases). The CDR3 loop spans 15 amino acids. V was shortened by 1 base and J by 8 bases, with 14 bases between the two germline ends. From germline, CDR1 is KGHDR and CDR2 SFDVKD. The CDR3 DNA is TGTGCCACCAGTGATTTAGGGGACTCCGGCGATGAGCAGTTCTTC. This gives the protein CATSDLGDSGDEQFF.

The chain uses TRBV12-3 or TRBV12-4 and TRBJ2-7, with 11 bases aligning to TRBD2. The CDR3 extends over 19 amino acids. J gave up 3 bases and V 4 bases, and 17 bases lay outside the gene matches. CDR3 DNA: TGTGCCAGCAGTTCCTGGTGGGCTAGCGGGAGGATAAACCTCTACGAGCAGTACTTC. It specifies CASSSWWASGRINLYEQYF.

This clonotype turned up a few times. CDR3 region: CASSADSGQGEKLFF. CDR3 nucleotides: TGTGCCAGCAGCGCGGACAGCGGCCAGGGTGAAAAACTGTTTTTT. V gene TRBV7-9 combines with J gene TRBJ1-4; a weak D match, TRBD1 (6 bases). V lost 5 bases, J lost 7 bases, and 17 bases lay in between. Germline lookup yields CDR1 SEHNR and CDR2 FQNEAQ (reference sequence). CDR3 length: 15 amino acids.

This clonotype was detected ten times or more. This sequence joins TRBV5-8 and TRBJ2-7; D is perhaps TRBD1 (5 bases). V was clipped by 1 base and J by 2 bases, with 13 bases between them. The germline gives CDR1 SGHTS, CDR2 YDEGEE. The CDR3 contains 15 residues. In nucleotides, the CDR3 is TGTGCCAGCAGCTTGTTTACAGGAGAGACCTACGAGCAGTACTTC. This gives the protein CASSLFTGETYEQYF.

As for this clonotype: Mismatch with germline at one junction end may stem from a read error. V gene TRBV4-1 combines with J gene TRBJ2-7, with TRBD2 as a possible D gene (6 bases). Germline V gives CDR1 MGHRA, CDR2 YSYEKL. The CDR3 totals 16 residues. CDR3 sequence (DNA): TGCGCCAGCAGCCAAGGAATAACCGGGGGTGGTCACGAGCAATACTTC. This sequence encodes CASSQGITGGGHEQYF.

The J gene is TRBJ1-6, the V gene TRBV30, with D possibly being TRBD1 (6 bases). The V gene lost 2 bases and the J gene lost 0 bases, with 20 bases spanning the gap. Germline V gives CDR1 GTSNPN, CDR2 SVGIG (reference sequence). CDR3 length equals 19 residues. CDR3: CAWSRLGAMSSSYNSPLHF. Here the CDR3 DNA reads TGTGCCTGGAGTCGCCTGGGGGCCATGTCAAGCTCCTATAATTCACCCCTCCACTTT.

This clonotype appeared a single time. The chain's CDR3 is CASSWGRATNEKLFF. The DNA of the CDR3 is TGTGCCAGCAGTTGGGGCAGGGCAACTAATGAAAAACTGTTTTTT. The chain combines TRBV6-5 with TRBJ1-4, with D perhaps TRBD1 (5 bases). With 4 bases removed from V and 0 bases from J, the gap between germline ends came to 9 bases. Looked up from germline, CDR1 is MNHEY and CDR2 is SVGAGI. CDR3 size: 15 residues.

The chain combines TRBV6-2 or TRBV6-3 with TRBJ2-7, with D tentatively TRBD2 (6 bases). With 8 bases removed from V and 2 bases from J, the gap between germline ends came to 13 bases. The CDR3 has 13 amino acids. CDR1 MNHEY and CDR2 SVGEGT come from the germline V gene. This CDR3 is CASEGLSTYEQYF. The CDR3 DNA is TGTGCCAGCGAGGGACTTAGTACCTACGAGCAGTACTTC.

This clonotype is labeled large (0.1 to 1%). The genes are TRBV20-1 and TRBJ2-7, with 12 bases fitting TRBD2. CDR1 DFQATT and CDR2 SNEGSKA come from the germline V gene (reference sequence). V shed 5 bases, J shed 0 bases, and the junction held 5 bases outside the gene matches. The CDR3 has 15 amino acids. The CDR3 spells CSADPTSGSSYEQYF. The DNA of the CDR3 is TGCAGTGCTGACCCGACTAGCGGGAGCTCCTACGAGCAGTACTTC.

CDR3 DNA: TGTGCCAGCAGCCCGGGGGCAGACAACTACGAGGAGCAGTACTTC. Its translation: CASSPGADNYEEQYF. The rearrangement uses TRBV7-8 and TRBJ2-7; D might be TRBD1 or TRBD2, each matching 6 bases. The CDR3 is 15 residues long. CDR1 is SGHVS and CDR2 is FQNEAQ in the germline V gene. Trimming cost V 5 bases and J 7 bases, with 21 bases left between them. Variable domain in full (rest from reference TRBV7-8 and TRBJ2-7): GAGVSQSPRYKVAKRGQDVALRCDPISGHVSLFWYQQALGQGPEFLTYFQNEAQLDKSGLPSDRFFAERPEGSVSTLKIQRTQQEDSAVYLCASSPGADNYEEQYFGPGTRLTVT.

This clonotype was detected once. This rearrangement joins TRBV3-1 to TRBJ1-5; the D gene is possibly TRBD1 (5 bases). The CDR3 consists of 13 residues. Trimming took 5 bases from V and 6 from J, leaving 11 bases between them. CDR1 is LGHDT and CDR2 is YNNKEL in the germline V gene (reference sequence). The CDR3 DNA follows: TGTGCCAGCAGCGGGACGGTGGGTCAGCCCCAGCATTTT. Its protein is CASSGTVGQPQHF.

The chain recombines TRBV16 with TRBJ1-1; no firm D call. The CDR3 length is 13 residues. Looked up from germline, CDR1 is KGHSY and CDR2 is FQNENV. V was trimmed by 4 bases and J by 1 base, leaving 7 bases between them. The CDR3 reads CASSLMGNTEAFF. The CDR3 DNA is TGTGCCAGCAGCCTAATGGGGAACACTGAAGCTTTCTTT.